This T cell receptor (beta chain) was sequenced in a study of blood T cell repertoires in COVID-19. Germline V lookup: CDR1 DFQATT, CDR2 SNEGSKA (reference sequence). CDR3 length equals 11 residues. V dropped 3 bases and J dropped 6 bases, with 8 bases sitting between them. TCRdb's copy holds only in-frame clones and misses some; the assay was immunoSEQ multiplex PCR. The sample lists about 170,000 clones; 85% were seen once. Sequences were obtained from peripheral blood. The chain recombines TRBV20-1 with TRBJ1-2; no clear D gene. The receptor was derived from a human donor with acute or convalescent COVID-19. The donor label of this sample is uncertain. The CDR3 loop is CSASGVDGYTF. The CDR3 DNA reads TGCAGTGCTAGCGGAGTAGATGGCTACACCTTC.